The T cell receptor beta chain under discussion was sequenced for a study of T cells in Graves' hyperthyroidism and ophthalmopathy. CDR1 is SQVTM, CDR2 ANQGSEA, per germline. The CDR3 is 11 amino acids. Trimming removed 5 bases at V and 6 bases at J, with 11 bases between. Regions amplified from RNA transcripts were the TCR beta CDR3 regions. First-round RT-PCR with HTBI primers amplified the TCR CDR3 region. TCRdb processed the multiplex PCR reads anew with MiXCR; each CDR3 protein has one entry. The table includes roughly 570,000 distinct CDR3 sequences, around 45% detected once. This clonotype was seen a few times.

Material for sequencing was peripheral blood or thyroid tissue (not recorded which). J is TRBJ2-7 and V is TRBV29-1; D unclear. This clonotype was obtained from an adult woman with Graves' disease, either hyperthyroidism or ophthalmopathy (not recorded which). CDR3 amino acids: CSVSDTREQYF. In nucleotides, the CDR3 is TGCAGCGTTTCCGACACTCGCGAGCAGTACTTC.